The present TCR beta chain was sequenced within a study of blood T cell repertoires in COVID-19. Study summary: Researchers got acute and convalescent COVID-19 samples from the United States, Italy and Spain. T cells, B-cell-depleted T cells, or PBMCs provided the cDNA or gDNA that served as material.

V lost 2 bases and J lost 1; bases outside the gene matches: 1. There are 15 residues in the CDR3. Germline V gene lookup returns CDR1 SGHTA and CDR2 FQGTGA. Of note for this clone: The sample carries other DNA sequences with the same CDR3.

The repertoire was sequenced with immunoSEQ multiplex PCR; TCRdb's copy has only in-frame clones and lacks some. The table has over 200,000 clones, roughly 90% seen once; the top ten hold less than 3.5%. Material: peripheral blood. The clonotype originates from a woman in her fifties or sixties with acute or convalescent COVID-19. The V and J genes are TRBV7-3 and TRBJ2-1; 8 positions agree with TRBD2. The CDR3 spells CASSLLAGSYNEQFF. The CDR3 DNA follows: TGTGCCAGCAGCTTACTAGCGGGTTCCTACAATGAGCAGTTCTTC.